This TCR beta chain was retrieved from a study of cytomegalovirus exposure and HLA in healthy donors. The PCR ran on 60 Vbeta and 13 Jbeta primers. The protocol was immunoSEQ multiplex PCR, while the TCRdb copy is restricted to in-frame clones and leaves out a portion. The sample includes 150,000 to 200,000 clones, around two thirds of them seen just once. Regarding the study as a whole: The study had only CMV serostatus as immune exposure information. Another analysis was done later, and it associated roughly 15,000 TCR beta sequences with HLA alleles at 0.05 false discovery rate. Further analysis, carried out later, found HLA-associated TCR beta chains more clonally expanded than equally common other chains.

In germline, CDR1 is SGHKS, CDR2 YYEKEE (reference sequence). The CDR3 is made up of 16 amino acids. The V and J ends lost 1 base and 5 bases respectively, with 18 bases between them. A single count supports this clone. The antigen is undetermined. The material sequenced was PBMCs. The chain carries TRBV5-5 and TRBJ1-2, with D perhaps TRBD1 (5 bases). The source of this sequence is a man aged 25 to 45 in good health and CMV-seropositive. The DNA of the CDR3 is TGTGCCAGCAGCTTGAAATTGGAGGGGCTCGGGTATGGCTACACCTTC. This codes for CASSLKLEGLGYGYTF.